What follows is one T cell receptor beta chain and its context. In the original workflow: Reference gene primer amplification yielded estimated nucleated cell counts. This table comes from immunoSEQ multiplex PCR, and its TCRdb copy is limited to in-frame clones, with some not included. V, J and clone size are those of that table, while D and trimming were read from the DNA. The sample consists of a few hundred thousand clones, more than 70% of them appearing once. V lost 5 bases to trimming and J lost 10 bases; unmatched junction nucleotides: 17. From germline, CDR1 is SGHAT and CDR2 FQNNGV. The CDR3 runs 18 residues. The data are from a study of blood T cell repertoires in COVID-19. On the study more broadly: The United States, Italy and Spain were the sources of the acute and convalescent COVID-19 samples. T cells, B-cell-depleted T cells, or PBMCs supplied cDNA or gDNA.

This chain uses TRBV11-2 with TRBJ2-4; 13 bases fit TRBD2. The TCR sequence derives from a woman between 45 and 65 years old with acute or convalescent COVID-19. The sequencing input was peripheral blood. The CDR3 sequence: CASSPPLGTSGKVFIQYF. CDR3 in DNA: TGTGCCAGCAGCCCTCCCCTCGGGACTAGCGGGAAGGTTTTTATTCAGTACTTC. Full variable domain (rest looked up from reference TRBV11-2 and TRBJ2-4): EAGVAQSPRYKIIEKRQSVAFWCNPISGHATLYWYQQILGQGPKLLIQFQNNGVVDDSQLPKDRFSAERLKGVDSTLKIQPAKLEDSAVYLCASSPPLGTSGKVFIQYFGAGTRLSVL.